This paragraph reports one TCR beta chain. As yet, its antigen is unknown. V lost 6 bases to trimming and J lost 2 bases; unmatched junction nucleotides: 16. CDR3 length equals 18 residues. Germline V gene lookup returns CDR1 SEHNR and CDR2 FQNEAQ (reference sequence). The sequenced template was cDNA made from the entire isolated RNA. The repertoire was sequenced with immunoSEQ multiplex PCR; TCRdb's copy has only in-frame clones and lacks some. The profile shows about 620,000 clones, roughly a sixth of them singletons. The sample comes from a study of beta chain features in type 1 diabetes. At the level of the study: On cell yields, gender and age, patients and healthy donors were similar. Findings of the study overall: Shortening that was moderate but significant affected the TCRB CDR3s of Type 1 diabetes patients in all four CD4+ subsets. Fewer insertions but more deletions were seen at VDJ junctions in type 1 diabetes patients.

Each sorted fraction was over 98% pure. This rearrangement joins TRBV7-9 to TRBJ2-5; TRBD2 agrees at 9 bases. The sequencing sample was made of naive CD4+ T cells from blood. The source is a man younger than 35 in good health. DNA for the CDR3: TGTGCCAGCAGTCCGACTAGCGGTCACGTCAGGGCTCAAGAGACCCAGTACTTC. Its translation: CASSPTSGHVRAQETQYF.